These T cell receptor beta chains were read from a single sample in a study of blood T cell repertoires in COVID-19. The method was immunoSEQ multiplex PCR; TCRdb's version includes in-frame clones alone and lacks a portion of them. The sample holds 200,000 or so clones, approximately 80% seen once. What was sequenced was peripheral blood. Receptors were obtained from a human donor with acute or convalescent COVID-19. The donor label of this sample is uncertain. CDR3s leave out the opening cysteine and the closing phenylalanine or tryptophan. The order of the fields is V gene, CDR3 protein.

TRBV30	AWSAGLAGETQY
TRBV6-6	ASRYTGQGVYEQF
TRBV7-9	ASSIWTGYNSPLH
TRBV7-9	ASSLGGTPSPLH
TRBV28	ASSLETGVYGYT
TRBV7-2	ASRRGSGVATDTQY
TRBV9	ASSGQDSMNTEAF
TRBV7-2	ASSPGLFGGDTQY
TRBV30	AWSVTSGTDTQY
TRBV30	AWVPLGRVIDTIY
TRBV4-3	ASSPRDRDLGGYT
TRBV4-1	ASSQDRGQPQH
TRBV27	ASSASLSANEQF
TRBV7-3	ASSLTAGSYEQY
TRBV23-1	ASSGLASYNEQF
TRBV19	ASGVAGRSYEQY
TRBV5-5	ASSWTGGEETQY
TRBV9	ASSVGPGGRTQETQY
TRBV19	ASSISRGGEQY